The clone carrying this T cell receptor beta chain was found many times. This specimen belongs to a study of identical twins. V was clipped by 4 bases and J by 4 bases; unmatched bases: 4. The CDR3 totals 15 residues. TCRdb analysed the 5' RACE reads with MiXCR anew, one entry per CDR3 protein. Of approximately 680,000 distinct CDR3 sequences in the sample, around 7.4% were seen once. The same specimen was also included in a second study, on yellow fever vaccine responses in identical twins.

The chain is built from TRBV12-3 or TRBV12-4 and TRBJ2-5; 12 nucleotides line up with TRBD2. The receptor was derived from a young woman in good health. The sample was PBMCs. As DNA, the CDR3 is TGTGCCAGCAGTTCACTAGCGGGGGGTGGAGAGACCCAGTACTTC. Translation: CASSSLAGGGETQYF.